This is a list of T cell receptor beta chains from one sample in a study of blood T cell repertoires in COVID-19. Only in-frame clones appear in the TCRdb table, and some are missing; sequencing was by immunoSEQ multiplex PCR. The sample lists about 280,000 clones; 75% to 90% were seen once. Sequenced material: peripheral blood. All receptors derive from an older woman with COVID-19, enrolled during active disease. CDR3s include the opening cysteine and the closing phenylalanine or tryptophan. Fields, in order: clone size, D gene, V gene, J gene, CDR3 length, CDR3 DNA, CDR3 protein. The D gene is left open where the match is weak. Where a row states a size, it is once, few, many or the class of an expanded clone; other rows omit it.

-	-	TRBV2	TRBJ2-2	16	TGTGCCAGCAGTGAAAGGCAGGGCACGAACACCGGGGAGCTGTTTTTT	CASSERQGTNTGELFF
once	TRBD1	TRBV30	TRBJ2-5	15	TGTGCCTGGAGCGCCGGACAGGGGGCAGGAGAGACCCAGTACTTC	CAWSAGQGAGETQYF
-	-	TRBV29-1	TRBJ2-1	11	TGCAGCGTTGGACAGGACAATGAGCAGTTCTTC	CSVGQDNEQFF
once	-	TRBV19	TRBJ1-2	14	TGTGCCAGTAGTGAAAGGCAGGGCGACTATGGCTACACCTTC	CASSERQGDYGYTF
-	-	TRBV29-1	TRBJ1-2	15	TGCAGCGTTGAGGGGGCAGGCGCCAAGACCTATGGCTACACCTTC	CSVEGAGAKTYGYTF
-	-	TRBV25-1	TRBJ1-2	15	TGTGCCAGCAGTGAACTAGGGGTAGCTAACTATGGCTACACCTTC	CASSELGVANYGYTF
once	TRBD1	TRBV28	TRBJ2-2	14	TGTGCCAGTCTCGGACAGGGGGCGACCGGGGAGCTGTTTTTT	CASLGQGATGELFF
-	-	TRBV29-1	TRBJ1-2	12	TGCAGCGTTGTTCCAGTTAACTATGGCTACACCTTC	CSVVPVNYGYTF
many	TRBD2	TRBV10-3	TRBJ2-1	20	TGTGCCATCCGCCCCCAGCCGGGACTAGAGGGCCCCGACTCCTACAATGAGCAGTTCTTC	CAIRPQPGLEGPDSYNEQFF
-	-	TRBV4-1	TRBJ1-2	18	TGCGCCAGCAGCGAAGAGCGGAGTCTTATGGGAGCTAACTATGGCTACACCTTC	CASSEERSLMGANYGYTF
once	TRBD1	TRBV7-9	TRBJ1-3	19	TGTGCCAGCAGCTTATTCTCTGGGACAGCCCTTCACTCTGGAAACACCATATATTTT	CASSLFSGTALHSGNTIYF
-	-	TRBV7-8	TRBJ2-7	15	TGTGCCAGCAGCTTAGTTGCCGGACAGACCTACGAGCAGTACTTC	CASSLVAGQTYEQYF
-	-	TRBV6-2/TRBV6-3	TRBJ2-3	15	TGTGCCAGCAGTTACTCGAGCCCCCGCACAGATACGCAGTATTTT	CASSYSSPRTDTQYF
-	-	TRBV7-2	TRBJ2-1	15	TGTGCCAGCAGCCCCTATTGGTCCTCCTACAATGAGCAGTTCTTC	CASSPYWSSYNEQFF
-	-	TRBV19	TRBJ1-5	14	TGTGCCAGTAGACAGGTCACGAGCAATCAGCCCCAGCATTTT	CASRQVTSNQPQHF
-	TRBD2	TRBV10-2	TRBJ2-1	15	TGCGCCAGTACGGACGGGAGGGACACCTACAATGAGCAGTTCTTC	CASTDGRDTYNEQFF
-	-	TRBV9	TRBJ2-1	14	TGTGCCAGCAGCGTAGAGTTGGGCTTAGGCGAGCAGTTCTTC	CASSVELGLGEQFF
-	TRBD2	TRBV9	TRBJ2-1	13	TGTGCCAGCAGCGTAGGACTAGCGGGTGAGCAGTTCTTC	CASSVGLAGEQFF
once	TRBD2	TRBV12-3/TRBV12-4	TRBJ2-7	13	TGTGCCAGCACGACGACTAGCGCATACGAGCAGTACTTC	CASTTTSAYEQYF
-	-	TRBV19	TRBJ1-1	13	TGTGCCAGTAGTTTAGCAGTGAACACTGAAGCTTTCTTT	CASSLAVNTEAFF
few	-	TRBV4-3	TRBJ1-1	14	TGCGCCAGCAGCCAACGGCTGGGAGGGACTGAAGCTTTCTTT	CASSQRLGGTEAFF
-	TRBD1	TRBV29-1	TRBJ2-7	11	TGCAGCGTTCACAGGGGCCACGAGCAGTACTTC	CSVHRGHEQYF
-	-	TRBV5-1	TRBJ2-2	14	TGCGCCAGCAGCTTCCTAGGTTCTGCCGGGGAGCTGTTTTTT	CASSFLGSAGELFF
-	-	TRBV12-3/TRBV12-4	TRBJ2-7	11	TGTGCCAGCAGGCGTACCTACGAGCAGTACTTC	CASRRTYEQYF
once	-	TRBV27	TRBJ1-3	15	TGTGCCAGCACCTCGGACAATCTCTCTGGAAACACCATATATTTT	CASTSDNLSGNTIYF
-	-	TRBV5-6	TRBJ1-2	18	TGTGCCAGCAGCCCCGTTGAGGGAGGGACTCAGCGGAGGTATGGCTACACCTTC	CASSPVEGGTQRRYGYTF
-	TRBD1	TRBV3-1/TRBV3-2	TRBJ2-7	14	TGTGCCAGCAGCCAAGGGACAGGGGTCTACGAGCAGTACTTC	CASSQGTGVYEQYF
-	-	TRBV9	TRBJ1-2	12	TGTGCCAGCAGCTCGGGGAACTATAGCTACACCTTC	CASSSGNYSYTF
-	-	TRBV5-1	TRBJ2-2	14	TGCGCCAGCAGCTTAACGAAGAGCACCGGGGAGCTGTTTTTT	CASSLTKSTGELFF
-	TRBD1	TRBV27	TRBJ2-7	13	TGTGCCAGCAGCCCCGGGACAGGTCACGAGCAGTACTTC	CASSPGTGHEQYF
-	-	TRBV5-1	TRBJ2-2	15	TGCGCCAGCAGCTTGGGCGGACTAAACACCGGGGAGCTGTTTTTT	CASSLGGLNTGELFF
-	TRBD2	TRBV7-3	TRBJ2-2	17	TGTGCCAGCAGCTCGGGACTAGCGGGGGTGTATACCGGGGAGCTGTTTTTT	CASSSGLAGVYTGELFF
-	-	TRBV14	TRBJ1-1	13	TGTGCCAGCAGCCTTGGAGGGGCCACTGAAGCTTTCTTT	CASSLGGATEAFF
-	TRBD2	TRBV19	TRBJ2-7	14	TGTGCCAGTAGGTTTAGCGGGGGGGCCCACGAGCAGTACTTC	CASRFSGGAHEQYF
-	TRBD1	TRBV2	TRBJ1-1	13	TGTGCCAGCAGGGGACAGGTGAACACTGAAGCTTTCTTT	CASRGQVNTEAFF
-	TRBD1	TRBV19	TRBJ1-5	13	TGTGCCACCCAACAGGGGAACAATCAGCCCCAGCATTTT	CATQQGNNQPQHF
-	TRBD2	TRBV10-2	TRBJ2-5	15	TGCGCCAGCAGCTCGACTAGCGGGGGGCAAGAGACCCAGTACTTC	CASSSTSGGQETQYF
-	-	TRBV19	TRBJ2-2	15	TGTGCCAGTAGCCCCGGAGCGTGGAACACCGGGGAGCTGTTTTTT	CASSPGAWNTGELFF
-	-	TRBV28	TRBJ2-2	16	TGTGCCAGCAGTTTAGTGGAGGCAGATTGGACCGGGGAGCTGTTTTTT	CASSLVEADWTGELFF
few	TRBD1	TRBV24-1	TRBJ2-7	9	TGTGCCAACCGGGACAGGCTCCCCTTC	CANRDRLPF
-	TRBD1	TRBV27	TRBJ2-1	15	TGTGCCAGCAAGGACAGGACAGGGGTCCACAATGAGCAGTTCTTC	CASKDRTGVHNEQFF
-	-	TRBV4-3	TRBJ1-5	13	TGCGCCAGCAGCCAAGTTCTAAGTCAGCCCCAGCATTTT	CASSQVLSQPQHF
-	-	TRBV19	TRBJ2-3	14	TGTGCCAGTAAGGGGGGGGCAGTGGCAGATACGCAGTATTTT	CASKGGAVADTQYF
-	-	TRBV9	TRBJ1-4	16	TGTGCCAGCACGGCAGGGGCTCTCCCTTCCTTTGAAAAACTGTTTTTT	CASTAGALPSFEKLFF
-	-	TRBV27	TRBJ1-3	17	TGTGCCAGCAGTACCCGGGGAGGGGCTTACTCTGGAAACACCATATATTTT	CASSTRGGAYSGNTIYF
-	TRBD1	TRBV7-9	TRBJ1-2	15	TGTGCCAGCAGCGCGACGAGGACAGGGATCTATGGCTACACCTTC	CASSATRTGIYGYTF
-	-	TRBV21-1	TRBJ2-5	17	TGTGCCAGCAGCAATCCATCCCGGGGGGCACCCCAAGAGACCCAGTACTTC	CASSNPSRGAPQETQYF